The 26 T cell receptor beta chains in this list originate from one sample, sequenced in a study of cytomegalovirus exposure and HLA in healthy donors. PCR involved 60 Vbeta and 13 Jbeta primers. Sequenced by immunoSEQ multiplex PCR; TCRdb stores in-frame clones only, minus some. The table lists fewer than 200,000 clones, 60% to 80% of them singletons. The sequenced material came from PBMCs. The receptors were gathered from a man aged 35-49 years in good health and CMV-seropositive.

The chain uses TRBV11-1 and TRBJ2-3; TRBD1 matches 7 bases. The CDR3 is made up of 15 amino acids. CDR1 is SGHAT and CDR2 is FQDESV in the germline V gene (reference sequence). With V trimmed by 4 bases and J by 5 bases, 9 bases remained unmatched. CDR3 region: CASSSPQGSGDTQYF. CDR3 DNA sequence: TGTGCCAGCAGCTCTCCACAGGGGTCAGGAGATACGCAGTATTTT.

This clone was detected a few times. The chain employs TRBV7-9 and TRBJ1-4; D is possibly TRBD1 (6 bases). The V gene lost 7 bases and the J gene lost 8 bases, with 23 bases spanning the gap. The CDR3 runs 16 residues. Germline V gene data show CDR1 as SEHNR and CDR2 as FQNEAQ (reference sequence). CDR3 sequence (DNA): TGTGCCAGCACCCCTGCGCTCCTCAGGGGTAGGGAAAAACTGTTTTTT. This gives the protein CASTPALLRGREKLFF. Based on the CDR3 plus reference TRBV7-9 and TRBJ1-4, the full variable domain is DTGVSQNPRHKITKRGQNVTFRCDPISEHNRLYWYRQTLGQGPEFLTYFQNEAQLEKSRLLSDRFSAERPKGSFSTLEIQRTEQGDSAMYLCASTPALLRGREKLFFGSGTQLSVL.

The genes are TRBV19 and TRBJ2-5; the D gene is possibly TRBD2 (7 bases). Deletions cut 10 bases from V and 5 bases from J, with 20 bases between. Germline loops: CDR1 LNHDA, CDR2 SQIVND (reference sequence). The CDR3 covers 14 residues. Here the CDR3 DNA reads TGTGCCACCCGAGGAGGGGGAGCGGGGGAGACCCAGTACTTC. Protein sequence: CATRGGGAGETQYF.

This clone has only one observation. The chain recombines TRBV11-3 with TRBJ2-5, with a weak D call TRBD2 (6 bases). Trimming left V 8 bases short and J 0 bases short, with 13 bases between. The CDR3 covers 14 residues. Germline CDR1 SGHNT, CDR2 YENEEA. CDR3 in amino acids: CASQQRTNQETQYF. In DNA form, the CDR3 reads TGTGCCAGCCAGCAGCGGACTAACCAAGAGACCCAGTACTTC.

The chain has TRBV28 and TRBJ2-5, with D possibly matching TRBD2 (6 bases). The CDR3 runs to 15 residues. V shed 2 bases and J shed 11 bases, with 21 bases lying between them. CDR1 and CDR2 from the germline V gene are MDHEN and SYDVKM. DNA for the CDR3: TGTGCCAGCAGTTTAGGCTACGGGAGCCCCGGGGAGCAGTACTTC. This encodes CASSLGYGSPGEQYF. Full variable domain (rest looked up from reference TRBV28 and TRBJ2-5): DVKVTQSSRYLVKRTGEKVFLECVQDMDHENMFWYRQDPGLGLRLIYFSYDVKMKEKGDIPEGYSVSREKKERFSLILESASTNQTSMYLCASSLGYGSPGEQYFGPGTRLLVL.

The chain has TRBV5-1 and TRBJ2-4; TRBD2 matches at 16 bases. The germline CDR1 and CDR2 sequences are SGHRS and YFSETQ. With V trimmed by 3 bases and J by 8 bases, 8 bases remained unmatched. CDR3 length: 17 residues. CDR3 amino acids: CASSYGTSGRAWDIQYF. CDR3 nucleotides: TGCGCCAGCAGCTACGGGACTAGCGGGAGGGCCTGGGACATTCAGTACTTC.

This clone was observed a handful of times. The rearrangement uses TRBV4-1 and TRBJ2-7, with a weak D call TRBD1 (6 bases). Germline V gives CDR1 MGHRA, CDR2 YSYEKL. This CDR3 has 15 amino acids. Trimming left V 0 bases short and J 3 bases short, with 12 bases between. CDR3 sequence (DNA): TGCGCCAGCAGCCAAGATCACAGGGCGAGCTACGAGCAGTACTTC. It encodes CASSQDHRASYEQYF.

The V and J genes are TRBV19 and TRBJ1-5; D may be TRBD1 (5 bases). The CDR3 length is 14 residues. Per germline, CDR1 LNHDA and CDR2 SQIVND (reference sequence). With 3 bases removed from V and 3 bases from J, the gap between germline ends came to 9 bases. CDR3 loop: CASSIQGFNQPQHF. As DNA, the CDR3 is TGTGCCAGTAGTATCCAGGGATTCAATCAGCCCCAGCATTTT. Drawing the rest from reference TRBV19 and TRBJ1-5, the complete variable domain is DGGITQSPKYLFRKEGQNVTLSCEQNLNHDAMYWYRQDPGQGLRLIYYSQIVNDFQKGDIAEGYSVSREKKESFPLTVTSAQKNPTAFYLCASSIQGFNQPQHFGDGTRLSIL.

This chain links TRBV27 with TRBJ1-5; 7 bases agree with TRBD1. Germline V gives CDR1 MNHEY, CDR2 SMNVEV (reference sequence). The J segment lost 3 bases and the V segment lost 5 bases, leaving 4 bases of the junction unmatched. CDR3 length: 14 residues. The CDR3 region is CASSPTGLNQPQHF. The CDR3, as DNA: TGTGCCAGCAGTCCGACAGGGCTCAATCAGCCCCAGCATTTT.

The chain joins TRBV7-9 to TRBJ2-1; tentatively, D is TRBD1 (6 bases). This CDR3 spans 16 amino acids. V was pared by 5 bases and J by 2 bases, with 16 bases between. Germline CDR1 reads SEHNR; CDR2 reads FQNEAQ (reference sequence). CDR3 nucleotides: TGTGCCAGCAGCCCGATTAACAGGGCCGCCTACAATGAGCAGTTCTTC. This codes for CASSPINRAAYNEQFF.

The chain links TRBV2 to TRBJ2-7; 12 bases align to TRBD2. This CDR3 region has 14 residues. Unmatched junction bases numbered 8, after V lost 8 bases and J lost 6 bases. Germline CDR1 and CDR2: SNHLY and FYNNEI. CDR3 in DNA: TGTGCCAGCCAATCAACTAGCGGGAGGACCGAGCAGTACTTC. This encodes CASQSTSGRTEQYF.

The genes are TRBV6-1 and TRBJ2-3; TRBD2 matches 10 bases. V shed 5 bases, J shed 4 bases, and the junction held 6 bases outside the gene matches. Germline-derived CDR1 and CDR2 are MNHNS and SASEGT. The CDR3 sequence is 15 residues long. CDR3 coding DNA: TGTGCCAGCAGTCCGCTAGCGGGAGTATCAGATACGCAGTATTTT. Amino acid sequence: CASSPLAGVSDTQYF.

This clone was observed a single time. Sequence at one end of the junction differs from germline and may be a read error. The gene calls are TRBV7-9 and TRBJ2-5; 11 bases are a match to TRBD2. Looked up from germline, CDR1 is SEHNR and CDR2 is FQNEAQ (reference sequence). This CDR3 comprises 15 residues. The CDR3 sequence: CSSSLGSGRGETQYF. The CDR3 nucleotides are TGTTCCAGCAGCCTCGGTAGCGGGAGGGGAGAGACCCAGTACTTC.

The chain has TRBV5-8 and TRBJ2-1; 15 nucleotides line up with TRBD2. Germline CDR1 and CDR2: SGHTS and YDEGEE. Trimming cost V 4 bases and J 7 bases; bases outside gene matches: 6. This CDR3 has 16 residues. The CDR3 DNA follows: TGTGCCAGCAGCGTGGGGACTAGCGGGAGGTGGAATGAGCAGTTCTTC. Translated, it gives CASSVGTSGRWNEQFF. The full variable domain, in which reference TRBV5-8 and TRBJ2-1 provide the parts outside the CDR3, is EAGVTQSPTHLIKTRGQQATLRCSPISGHTSVYWYQQALGLGLQFLLWYDEGEERNRGNFPPRFSGRQFPNYSSELNVNALELEDSALYLCASSVGTSGRWNEQFFGPGTRLTVL.

V and J are TRBV10-2 and TRBJ2-7, with D unresolved. Trimming removed 0 bases from V and 1 base from J, with 4 bases in between. Germline CDR1 WSHSY, CDR2 SAAADI. This CDR3 has 13 residues. The CDR3, as DNA: TGCGCCAGCAGTGAGTCTCCATCCTACGAGCAGTACTTC. As protein: CASSESPSYEQYF.

Regarding this clone: Within the sample, other DNA sequences also encode this same CDR3. The chain couples TRBV2 to TRBJ1-1, with D perhaps matching TRBD1 (6 bases). Trimming pared 5 bases from V and 1 base from J, leaving 8 bases between. Germline V gene lookup returns CDR1 SNHLY and CDR2 FYNNEI. This CDR3 has 13 amino acids. The CDR3 loop reads CASSSQGNTEAFF. CDR3 in DNA: TGTGCCAGCAGTTCACAGGGGAACACTGAAGCTTTCTTT. Full variable domain (outside the CDR3, taken from reference TRBV2 and TRBJ1-1): EPEVTQTPSHQVTQMGQEVILRCVPISNHLYFYWYRQILGQKVEFLVSFYNNEISEKSEIFDDQFSVERPDGSNFTLKIRSTKLEDSAMYFCASSSQGNTEAFFGQGTRLTVV.

This chain links TRBV28 with TRBJ1-5; D remains ambiguous. Per the germline V gene, CDR1 is MDHEN and CDR2 is SYDVKM. With 1 base removed from V and 0 bases from J, the gap between germline ends came to 10 bases. The CDR3 contains 16 residues. The CDR3 protein is CASSLSRLISNQPQHF. CDR3 in DNA: TGTGCCAGCAGTTTATCTCGGTTAATTAGCAATCAGCCCCAGCATTTT.

This chain connects TRBV14 to TRBJ2-3, with D possibly being TRBD2 (6 bases). Per the germline V gene, CDR1 is SGHDN and CDR2 is FVKESK. The CDR3 runs 16 residues. V was pared by 0 bases and J by 0 bases, with 10 bases between. The CDR3 DNA sequence: TGTGCCAGCAGCCAAGATAGCGGCCCGAGCACAGATACGCAGTATTTT. Amino acids: CASSQDSGPSTDTQYF.

This clone was seen a few times. The chain couples TRBV5-1 to TRBJ1-3; perhaps TRBD1 as D (6 bases). Trimming took off 4 bases at V and 0 bases at J, with 11 bases between the two ends. The CDR3 extends over 15 amino acids. Germline values: CDR1 SGHRS, CDR2 YFSETQ. DNA of the CDR3: TGCGCCAGCAGCACACAGGGTCTCTCTGGAAACACCATATATTTT. Residues: CASSTQGLSGNTIYF.

The chain employs TRBV19 and TRBJ1-5, with D uncertain. Trimming shortened V by 3 bases and J by 7 bases, and 7 bases separated the two germline ends. In germline, CDR1 is LNHDA, CDR2 SQIVND (reference sequence). The CDR3 contains 12 residues. Here the CDR3 reads CASSMVHQPQHF. CDR3 bases: TGTGCCAGTAGTATGGTACACCAGCCCCAGCATTTT.

The V call is TRBV30, the J call TRBJ2-2; no firm D call. The CDR3 loop spans 14 amino acids. CDR1 and CDR2 from the germline V gene are GTSNPN and SVGIG (reference sequence). V lost 0 bases, J lost 1 base, and 6 bases lay in between. CDR3 bases: TGTGCCTGGAGTGTAACTCTGAACACCGGGGAGCTGTTTTTT. Its translation is CAWSVTLNTGELFF. Variable domain in full (rest from reference TRBV30 and TRBJ2-2): SQTIHQWPATLVQPVGSPLSLECTVEGTSNPNLYWYRQAAGRGLQLLFYSVGIGQISSEVPQNLSASRPQDRQFILSSKKLLLSDSGFYLCAWSVTLNTGELFFGEGSRLTVL.

The table lists this clone with a count of one. Here the CDR3 reads CATSRDWRQGAQETQYF. The CDR3 DNA follows: TGTGCCACCAGCAGAGATTGGAGACAGGGGGCCCAAGAGACCCAGTACTTC. The chain joins TRBV15 to TRBJ2-5; 10 nucleotides match TRBD1. Trimming cost V 0 bases and J 1 base; bases outside gene matches: 5. The CDR3 loop spans 17 amino acids. Germline V gives CDR1 LNHNV, CDR2 YYDKDF (reference sequence).

The V and J genes are TRBV28 and TRBJ1-2; D uncertain. This CDR3 has 15 residues. Germline values: CDR1 MDHEN, CDR2 SYDVKM. CDR3 DNA: TGTGCTATAAGCAGGTCGGGGAGCTCGGGCTATGGCTACACCTTC. This gives the protein CAISRSGSSGYGYTF.

This chain uses TRBV27 with TRBJ1-4, with 8 bases fitting TRBD1. Germline-derived CDR1 and CDR2 are MNHEY and SMNVEV (reference sequence). CDR3 length equals 14 residues. V was pared by 3 bases and J by 7 bases, with 4 bases of the junction left unmatched. The CDR3 region is CASSFRDRTEKLFF. The CDR3 bases are TGTGCCAGCAGTTTCCGGGACAGGACTGAAAAACTGTTTTTT.

The gene calls are TRBV10-2 and TRBJ2-3; TRBD1 matches 8 bases. The ends lost 6 bases at V and 3 bases at J; junction bases unmatched: 8. Germline CDR1 is WSHSY and CDR2 is SAAADI. The CDR3 covers 15 residues. In DNA, the CDR3 is TGCGCCAGCAGATCGACAGGGGCATTAACAGATACGCAGTATTTT. Its protein product is CASRSTGALTDTQYF.

To note about this clone: The sample contains more than one DNA sequence encoding this CDR3. This chain connects TRBV4-2 to TRBJ2-7; 12 nucleotides agree with TRBD2. V shed 3 bases and J 2 bases; nucleotides not matched to a gene: 2. The CDR3 length is 15 residues. Per germline, CDR1 LGHNA and CDR2 YNFKEQ. This CDR3 reads CASSQGLAGAYEQYF. DNA for the CDR3: TGTGCCAGCAGCCAGGGACTAGCGGGTGCCTACGAGCAGTACTTC.